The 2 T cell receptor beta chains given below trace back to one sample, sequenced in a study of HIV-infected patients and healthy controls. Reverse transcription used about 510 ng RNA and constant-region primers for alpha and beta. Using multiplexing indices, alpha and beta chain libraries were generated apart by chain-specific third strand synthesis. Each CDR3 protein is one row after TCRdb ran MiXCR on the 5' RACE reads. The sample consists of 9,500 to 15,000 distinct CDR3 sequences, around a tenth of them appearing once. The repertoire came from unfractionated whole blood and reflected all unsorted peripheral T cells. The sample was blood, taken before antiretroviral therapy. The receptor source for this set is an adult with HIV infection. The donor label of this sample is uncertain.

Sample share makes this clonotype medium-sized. CDR3 nucleotides: TGTGCCACCAGTGATGTTAGGGAGACCCAGTACTTC. Amino acids: CATSDVRETQYF. The V and J genes are TRBV24-1 and TRBJ2-5, with D unresolved. Germline V gives CDR1 KGHDR, CDR2 SFDVKD. CDR3 size: 12 residues. The ends were cut back, 3 bases at V and 5 bases at J, with 6 bases in the middle.

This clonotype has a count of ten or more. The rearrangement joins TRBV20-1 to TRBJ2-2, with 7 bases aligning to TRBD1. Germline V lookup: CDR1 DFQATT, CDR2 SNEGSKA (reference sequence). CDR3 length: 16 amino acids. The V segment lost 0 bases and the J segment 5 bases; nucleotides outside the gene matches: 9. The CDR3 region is CSAREETGFGTGELFF. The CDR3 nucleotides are TGCAGTGCTAGAGAGGAGACAGGGTTTGGGACCGGGGAGCTGTTTTTT.